This T cell receptor (beta chain) is drawn from a study of Siglec-9 on CD8 T cells in melanoma. As to this clone: Its specificity is unknown.

V lost 5 bases and J lost 3; bases outside the gene matches: 6. The V gene's germline CDR1 is SGHVS and CDR2 FNYEAQ. The CDR3 spans 17 residues. Broader study findings: Siglec-9 reportedly marks and regulates an effector memory CD8+ T-cell subset apparently accumulating in melanoma tumors.

The repertoire was sequenced with immunoSEQ multiplex PCR; TCRdb's copy has only in-frame clones and lacks some. The table has around 35,000 clones, about 80% seen once. Material: Siglec-9- CD8+ T cells sorted from blood. V and J are TRBV7-6 and TRBJ2-3; 15 bases align to TRBD2. The TCR was taken from a human donor in good health. The CDR3 region has the DNA TGTGCCAGCAGCCTATTTGGGACTAGCGGGAGGACAGATACGCAGTATTTT. This sequence encodes CASSLFGTSGRTDTQYF.